This passage covers 7 T cell receptor beta chains from one sample sequenced in a study of blood T cells in healthy people across ages. Then a second PCR, running about 6 to 12 cycles, was carried out with a sample-barcoded 5' primer and a J-beta primer mix. TCRdb reprocessed the 5' RACE reads with MiXCR, giving one entry per CDR3 protein. The sample carries about 1.1 million distinct CDR3 sequences, roughly two fifths recorded once. The sample consisted of blood. These receptors originate from a man aged 18-30 years in good health.

The V gene is TRBV6-2 or TRBV6-3, the J gene TRBJ2-1, with a possible D match to TRBD2 (5 bases). CDR3 size: 13 residues. The germline gives CDR1 MNHEY, CDR2 SVGEGT. Trimming stripped 5 bases from V and 9 bases from J, with 14 bases between. The CDR3 DNA follows: TGTGCCAGCAGTGCCGGACTTTTCGGTGAGCAGTTCTTC. Protein: CASSAGLFGEQFF.

The chain combines TRBV9 with TRBJ2-1; no clear D. The CDR3 has 15 amino acids. CDR1 and CDR2 (germline): SGDLS, YYNGEE. The V end was cut by 0 bases, the J end by 4 bases, with 11 bases between. The CDR3 sequence is CASSVAGPGYNEQFF. The CDR3 bases are TGTGCCAGCAGCGTAGCCGGTCCCGGATACAATGAGCAGTTCTTC.

This clonotype was seen only a few times. The J gene is TRBJ1-1, the V gene TRBV7-9; D is perhaps TRBD1 (5 bases). Germline V CDR1 and CDR2: SEHNR, FQNEAQ (reference sequence). CDR3 length: 16 amino acids. With 8 bases removed from V and 1 base from J, the gap between germline ends came to 20 bases. The CDR3 DNA reads as TGTGCCAGCTCCCCTAGGGGTCTGTTCGCGAACACTGAAGCTTTCTTT. It yields the protein CASSPRGLFANTEAFF.

The chain combines TRBV3-1 with TRBJ2-3, with 9 bases fitting TRBD2. This CDR3 has 18 amino acids. Germline V CDR1 and CDR2: LGHDT, YNNKEL (reference sequence). With V trimmed by 0 bases and J by 2 bases, 9 bases remained unmatched. The CDR3 sequence is CASSQDLFLAGITDTQYF. CDR3 DNA sequence: TGTGCCAGCAGCCAAGATCTTTTCCTAGCGGGGATCACAGATACGCAGTATTTT.

This chain uses TRBV20-1 with TRBJ1-1, with a tentative D call TRBD1 (6 bases). CDR1 DFQATT and CDR2 SNEGSKA come from the germline V gene (reference sequence). The CDR3 has 15 residues. V shed 5 bases and J shed 0 bases, with 16 bases lying between them. CDR3 protein: CSAVRGGAMNTEAFF. For the CDR3, the DNA is TGCAGTGCTGTCCGAGGGGGGGCGATGAACACTGAAGCTTTCTTT.

The table lists this clonotype with a few counts. The rearrangement joins TRBV4-2 to TRBJ2-2; a possible D gene is TRBD1 (6 bases). With 8 bases removed from V and 4 bases from J, the gap between germline ends came to 17 bases. The CDR3 is made up of 15 amino acids. Germline assignment: CDR1 LGHNA and CDR2 YNFKEQ. This CDR3 reads CASGKTGHLTGELFF. The CDR3 coding sequence is TGTGCCAGCGGGAAGACAGGACATCTCACCGGGGAGCTGTTTTTT.

The chain combines TRBV27 with TRBJ1-2; D gene ambiguous. This CDR3 region has 17 residues. Germline V gene lookup returns CDR1 MNHEY and CDR2 SMNVEV (reference sequence). V dropped 3 bases and J dropped 8 bases, with 25 bases sitting between them. CDR3 in DNA: TGTGCCAGCAGTTTTTCGTCACCGAAGATGACCAAGGAGGGCTACACCTTC. It encodes CASSFSSPKMTKEGYTF.